This section outlines one T cell receptor (beta chain) sequence together with its context. What it binds is unknown. Produced via immunoSEQ multiplex PCR; TCRdb's table is partial and in-frame only. Among about 1 million clones listed, around 76% were seen once. The V gene's germline CDR1 is SGHKS and CDR2 YYEKEE (reference sequence). This CDR3 is 15 amino acids long. The V gene end was trimmed by 3 bases and the J gene end by 0 bases; junction bases not matched to a gene: 4. This sample was taken from a study of shared clonotypes between healthy human individuals. Study conclusions and caveats: With several donors compared, around 5.4% of naive CD4 clonotypes were shared.

The receptor was isolated from a man aged 18 to 29 in good health. Sequencing was performed on memory CD4+ T cells sorted from blood. Subset denoted: CD45RA-negative fraction. The rearrangement joins TRBV5-5 to TRBJ1-1, with TRBD1 matching 8 bases. The CDR3 DNA sequence: TGTGCCAGCAGCTGGGAGACAGGGGTGAACACTGAAGCTTTCTTT. It specifies CASSWETGVNTEAFF.